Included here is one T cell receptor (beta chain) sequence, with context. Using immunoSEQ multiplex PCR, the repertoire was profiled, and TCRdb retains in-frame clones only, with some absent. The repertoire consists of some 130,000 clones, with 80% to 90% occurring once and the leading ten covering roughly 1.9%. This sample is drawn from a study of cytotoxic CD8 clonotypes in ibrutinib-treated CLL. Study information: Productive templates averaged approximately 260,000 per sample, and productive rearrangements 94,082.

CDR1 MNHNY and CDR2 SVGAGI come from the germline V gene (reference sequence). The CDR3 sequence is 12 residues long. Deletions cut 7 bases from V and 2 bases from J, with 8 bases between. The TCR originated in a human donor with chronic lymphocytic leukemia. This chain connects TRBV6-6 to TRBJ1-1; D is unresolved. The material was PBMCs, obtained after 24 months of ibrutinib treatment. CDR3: CASNDGNTEAFF. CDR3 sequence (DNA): TGTGCCAGCAACGATGGAAACACTGAAGCTTTCTTT.